This TCR beta chain was profiled in a study of shared clonotypes between healthy human individuals. Sequenced by immunoSEQ multiplex PCR; TCRdb stores in-frame clones only, minus some. The profile shows some 2,400,000 clones, nearly 97% of them singletons. This clone was picked up one time. V lost 10 bases and J lost 3, with 16 bases in between. Per germline, CDR1 ENHRY and CDR2 SYGVKD. The CDR3 length is 13 residues. This sequence was found in a man younger than 30 in good health. V gene TRBV10-3 combines with J gene TRBJ2-7; D is undetermined. The sequencing input was naive CD4+ T cells sorted from blood. As for subset: CD45RA+ positively selected. The CDR3 protein is CATVVQLGYEQYF. For the CDR3, the DNA is TGTGCCACCGTTGTCCAACTCGGCTACGAGCAGTACTTC.